This TCR beta chain was found in a study of T cell repertoires in cytomegalovirus infection. Each CDR3 protein is one row after TCRdb ran MiXCR on the reads. The sample has 290,000 or so distinct CDR3 sequences, 9.6% seen once; the top ten hold 2.5%. This clonotype was seen at least ten times. The CDR3 covers 14 residues. V lost 6 bases and J lost 10, with 21 bases in between. CDR1 is MNHNY and CDR2 is SVGAGI in the germline V gene (reference sequence). The chain combines TRBV6-6 with TRBJ1-1; D gene ambiguous. The clonotype was recovered from a human donor in good health (CMV status not recorded). Some clones in this sample may be carry-over from other donors' samples. Sequenced input: PBMCs. CDR3 loop: CASSTSGQTLRAFF. CDR3 in DNA: TGTGCCAGCAGCACCTCGGGCCAGACCTTACGAGCTTTCTTT.